The 27 T cell receptor beta chains reported below all come from one sample, sequenced in a study of a mutant IDH1 vaccine in newly diagnosed glioma. Their antigens are not known. Measured with immunoSEQ multiplex PCR; TCRdb has only the in-frame clones, and not every one. The sample yields tens of thousands of clones, just under 85% seen once. Sample time point: week 5, during vaccination. Topical imiquimod was applied with each vaccine dose, which held 300 ug of mutant IDH1 20-mer peptide. The material sequenced was PBMCs, taken from a glioma patient whose treatment included an IDH1 peptide vaccine. Source of these receptors: a man younger than 40 with glioma.

The chain combines TRBV30 with TRBJ2-7, with 7 bases aligning to TRBD2. Germline assignment: CDR1 GTSNPN and CDR2 SVGIG (reference sequence). The CDR3 is 14 amino acids. The ends lost 5 bases at V and 8 bases at J; junction bases unmatched: 15. The CDR3 coding sequence is TGTGCCTGGGCCGAGGGGACTACCGCTCAGCAGCAGTACTTC. Its protein product is CAWAEGTTAQQQYF.

The genes are TRBV2 and TRBJ1-4, with D unresolved. V dropped 7 bases and J dropped 2 bases, with 8 bases sitting between them. The CDR3 extends over 13 amino acids. CDR1 and CDR2 from the germline V gene are SNHLY and FYNNEI. CDR3 bases: TGTGCCAGCATGGGGAAGACTAATGAAAAACTGTTTTTT. Its translation is CASMGKTNEKLFF. Looking up the rest from reference TRBV2 and TRBJ1-4 gives the full variable domain: EPEVTQTPSHQVTQMGQEVILRCVPISNHLYFYWYRQILGQKVEFLVSFYNNEISEKSEIFDDQFSVERPDGSNFTLKIRSTKLEDSAMYFCASMGKTNEKLFFGSGTQLSVL.

V usage is TRBV4-3 and J usage is TRBJ2-3; 11 bases agree with TRBD2. Germline loops: CDR1 LGHNA, CDR2 YSLEER. The CDR3 is 18 residues long. V lost 4 bases, J lost 5 bases, and 14 bases stayed unmatched. The CDR3 loop reads CASSLLPGTSGFLDTQYF. The CDR3 DNA reads as TGCGCCAGCAGCCTTCTCCCCGGGACTAGCGGCTTTCTAGATACGCAGTATTTT.

The chain employs TRBV6-1 and TRBJ2-7; 8 nucleotides align to TRBD1. The CDR3 is made up of 15 amino acids. The germline V gene has CDR1 MNHNS and CDR2 SASEGT. V trimming: 10 bases; J trimming: 2 bases; junction bases outside the gene matches: 13. CDR3 amino acids: CATLQPGQDPYEQYF. The CDR3 nucleotides are TGTGCCACCCTTCAACCGGGACAGGATCCCTACGAGCAGTACTTC.

The chain couples TRBV18 to TRBJ2-5; no clear D gene. V dropped 8 bases and J dropped 3 bases, with 7 bases sitting between them. The CDR3 spans 11 residues. CDR1 and CDR2 from the germline V gene are KGHSH and LQKENI. The CDR3 bases are TGTGCCAGCCACAAGGAAGAGACCCAGTACTTC. Its translation is CASHKEETQYF.

The rearrangement joins TRBV4-3 to TRBJ2-1; D is tentatively TRBD1 or TRBD2 (7 bases each). The CDR3 totals 14 residues. Germline loops: CDR1 LGHNA, CDR2 YSLEER. Trimming stripped 1 base from V and 10 bases from J, with 14 bases between. CDR3 coding DNA: TGCGCCAGCAGCCAAGTCTACAGGGGAGGGGAGCAGTTCTTC. Translation gives CASSQVYRGGEQFF.

The chain employs TRBV5-1 and TRBJ2-3; 12 bases agree with TRBD1. CDR1 is SGHRS and CDR2 is YFSETQ in the germline V gene. Trimming took 2 bases from V and 4 from J; bases not matched to a gene: 2. The CDR3 length is 15 residues. The CDR3 DNA follows: TGCGCCAGCAGCTTAGGGACAGGGGGCGCAGATACGCAGTATTTT. Its translation is CASSLGTGGADTQYF.

The rearrangement links TRBV4-3 to TRBJ2-2; 8 nucleotides line up with TRBD1. This CDR3 comprises 19 residues. From germline, CDR1 is LGHNA and CDR2 YSLEER. The trim removed 0 bases at V and 0 bases at J, leaving 9 bases unmatched. The CDR3 DNA sequence: TGCGCCAGCAGCCAAGATCTAGCCAGGGGGCCTTCGAACACCGGGGAGCTGTTTTTT. It encodes CASSQDLARGPSNTGELFF.

V and J are TRBV30 and TRBJ1-5; TRBD1 might be the D (5 bases). With 2 bases removed from V and 1 base from J, the gap between germline ends came to 9 bases. Germline V gene sequence: CDR1 GTSNPN, CDR2 SVGIG (reference sequence). The CDR3 is 14 amino acids. The CDR3 sequence: CAWSRGPSNQPQHF. The CDR3 bases are TGTGCCTGGAGTAGGGGCCCCAGCAATCAGCCCCAGCATTTT.

The chain joins TRBV19 to TRBJ1-1; 8 bases are shared with TRBD1. CDR3 length: 15 residues. Germline values: CDR1 LNHDA, CDR2 SQIVND (reference sequence). V shed 5 bases and J 6 bases; nucleotides not matched to a gene: 11. The CDR3 loop is CASSPVRGHRAEAFF. The CDR3 coding sequence is TGTGCCAGTAGTCCTGTCAGGGGGCATCGGGCTGAAGCTTTCTTT. The full variable domain, in which reference TRBV19 and TRBJ1-1 provide the parts outside the CDR3, is DGGITQSPKYLFRKEGQNVTLSCEQNLNHDAMYWYRQDPGQGLRLIYYSQIVNDFQKGDIAEGYSVSREKKESFPLTVTSAQKNPTAFYLCASSPVRGHRAEAFFGQGTRLTVV.

V and J are TRBV15 and TRBJ2-7, with 8 bases fitting TRBD2. Germline loops: CDR1 LNHNV, CDR2 YYDKDF (reference sequence). Trimming removed 0 bases from V and 7 bases from J; junction bases left unmatched: 20. The CDR3 consists of 19 residues. The CDR3: CATSRELLGASGGPVEQYF. CDR3 nucleotides: TGTGCCACCAGCAGAGAATTACTAGGGGCCAGCGGGGGCCCTGTGGAGCAGTACTTC.

CDR3 coding DNA: TGTGCCAGTGGCACTGAAGCTTTCTTT. It codes for CASGTEAFF. The J gene is TRBJ1-1, the V gene TRBV19; D unresolved. CDR3 size: 9 residues. The germline V gene encodes CDR1 LNHDA and CDR2 SQIVND (reference sequence). The V and J ends lost 8 bases and 4 bases respectively, with 2 bases between them.

The chain recombines TRBV6-5 with TRBJ2-7, with D uncertain. Germline CDR1 and CDR2: MNHEY and SVGAGI. Trimming shortened V by 2 bases and J by 0 bases, and 8 bases separated the two germline ends. The CDR3 runs 14 residues. In nucleotides, the CDR3 is TGTGCCAGCAGTTACGTTGATGGCTCCTACGAGCAGTACTTC. Translated, it gives CASSYVDGSYEQYF.

The sample holds a few counts of this clone. The V gene is TRBV4-3, the J gene TRBJ2-7; possible D gene TRBD2, 5 bases. This CDR3 region has 14 residues. CDR1 and CDR2 (germline): LGHNA, YSLEER. The V end lost 0 bases, the J end lost 7 bases, and 13 bases lay between the germline ends. This CDR3 reads CASSQDSGLREQYF. The CDR3 DNA follows: TGCGCCAGCAGCCAAGACTCGGGGTTAAGGGAGCAGTACTTC.

The V and J genes are TRBV29-1 and TRBJ1-5, with 7 bases lining up with TRBD1. V lost 7 bases and J lost 6; bases outside the gene matches: 9. Looked up from germline, CDR1 is SQVTM and CDR2 is ANQGSEA. This CDR3 spans 13 amino acids. The CDR3 loop is CSESTGPGQPQHF. DNA of the CDR3: TGCAGCGAATCGACAGGGCCAGGTCAGCCCCAGCATTTT.

The chain has TRBV6-4 and TRBJ1-1; D is ambiguous. The CDR3 sequence is 15 residues long. Trimming pared 6 bases from V and 3 bases from J, leaving 17 bases between. CDR1 MRHNA and CDR2 SNTAGT come from the germline V gene. The CDR3 loop is CASRAEEVGDTEAFF. The CDR3 DNA follows: TGTGCCAGCAGGGCTGAGGAGGTTGGGGACACTGAAGCTTTCTTT.

This clone has only one observation. The chain employs TRBV18 and TRBJ1-2; 7 nucleotides agree with TRBD1. CDR1 is KGHSH and CDR2 is LQKENI in the germline V gene. The CDR3 is 18 amino acids. The V segment lost 1 base and the J segment 5 bases; nucleotides outside the gene matches: 16. The CDR3 spells CASSPLAPLSGQMYGYTF. CDR3 nucleotides: TGTGCCAGCTCACCACTTGCTCCTTTATCGGGACAGATGTATGGCTACACCTTC.

The CDR3 here is CASSLGQPPHRSSYEQYF. Here the CDR3 DNA reads TGTGCCAGCAGTTTGGGACAACCCCCCCATAGGAGCTCCTACGAGCAGTACTTC. V gene TRBV28 combines with J gene TRBJ2-7, with D tentatively TRBD1 (6 bases). Germline values: CDR1 MDHEN, CDR2 SYDVKM. The CDR3 runs 18 residues. With 3 bases removed from V and 0 bases from J, the gap between germline ends came to 21 bases.

This chain joins TRBV7-8 and TRBJ1-6; D gene ambiguous. The CDR3 extends over 18 amino acids. Germline CDR1 SGHVS, CDR2 FQNEAQ. V was shortened by 5 bases and J by 0 bases, with 17 bases between the two germline ends. CDR3 nucleotide sequence: TGTGCCAGCAGCCCACACCGAGCCGGGAGCTCCTATAATTCACCCCTCCACTTT. This encodes CASSPHRAGSSYNSPLHF.

The rearrangement joins TRBV7-9 to TRBJ2-7; D is unresolved. Trimming took 1 base from V and 5 from J, leaving 9 bases between them. The CDR3 covers 13 residues. Germline V gene sequence: CDR1 SEHNR, CDR2 FQNEAQ (reference sequence). The CDR3 sequence: CASSLVLANEQYF. CDR3 DNA: TGTGCCAGCAGCTTAGTGTTGGCAAACGAGCAGTACTTC.

The table lists this clone with a few counts. This chain joins TRBV19 and TRBJ1-1; tentative D call: TRBD1 (5 bases). CDR1 is LNHDA and CDR2 is SQIVND in the germline V gene (reference sequence). The ends were cut back, 1 base at V and 6 bases at J, with 12 bases in the middle. The CDR3 is 14 amino acids. The CDR3 loop reads CASSIVEGRAEAFF. Here the CDR3 DNA reads TGTGCCAGTAGTATAGTCGAAGGCAGGGCTGAAGCTTTCTTT.

V usage is TRBV19 and J usage is TRBJ2-2; possible D gene TRBD1, 5 bases. CDR1 LNHDA and CDR2 SQIVND come from the germline V gene (reference sequence). Trimming left V 3 bases short and J 6 bases short, with 11 bases between. The CDR3 length is 14 residues. The CDR3 loop reads CASSIQGFAGELFF. The DNA for the CDR3 is TGTGCCAGTAGTATTCAGGGTTTTGCCGGGGAGCTGTTTTTT.

The genes are TRBV29-1 and TRBJ2-7; D may be TRBD1 (6 bases). This CDR3 is 16 amino acids long. Between the trimmed V and J ends, which lost 4 bases and 0 bases, there was a span of 19 bases. Looked up from germline, CDR1 is SQVTM and CDR2 is ANQGSEA. The CDR3 sequence is CSVVPGQGPSSYEQYF. The DNA of the CDR3 is TGCAGCGTTGTCCCGGGACAAGGGCCCTCCTCCTACGAGCAGTACTTC.

The V and J genes are TRBV10-3 and TRBJ2-1; maybe TRBD2 (5 bases). Per germline, CDR1 ENHRY and CDR2 SYGVKD. V shed 9 bases and J shed 2 bases, with 11 bases lying between them. The CDR3 contains 13 residues. The CDR3 spells CAIRTVTYNEQFF. The DNA for the CDR3 is TGTGCCATACGGACTGTAACCTACAATGAGCAGTTCTTC.

This clone was seen a handful of times. The chain employs TRBV5-4 and TRBJ1-1; 8 bases align to TRBD1. Germline V gene lookup returns CDR1 SGHNT and CDR2 YYREEE (reference sequence). The CDR3 length is 14 residues. J lost 2 bases, V lost 4 bases, and 4 bases had no gene match. The CDR3 region has the DNA TGTGCCAGCAGCCGGACAGGGATTAACACTGAAGCTTTCTTT. Amino acids: CASSRTGINTEAFF.

The J gene is TRBJ2-7, the V gene TRBV2; tentatively, D is TRBD2 (5 bases). The CDR3 has 11 amino acids. CDR1 and CDR2 (germline): SNHLY, FYNNEI. With 8 bases removed from V and 2 bases from J, the gap between germline ends came to 7 bases. CDR3 coding DNA: TGTGCCAGCTCCGGGGCCTACGAGCAGTACTTC. It encodes CASSGAYEQYF.

The chain joins TRBV5-1 to TRBJ2-1, with D unclear. There are 15 residues in the CDR3. Between the trimmed V and J ends, which lost 2 bases and 2 bases, there was a span of 11 bases. Germline CDR1 is SGHRS and CDR2 is YFSETQ. CDR3 nucleotide sequence: TGCGCCAGCAGCTTTGGACGGCTAACCTACAATGAGCAGTTCTTC. The encoded protein is CASSFGRLTYNEQFF.